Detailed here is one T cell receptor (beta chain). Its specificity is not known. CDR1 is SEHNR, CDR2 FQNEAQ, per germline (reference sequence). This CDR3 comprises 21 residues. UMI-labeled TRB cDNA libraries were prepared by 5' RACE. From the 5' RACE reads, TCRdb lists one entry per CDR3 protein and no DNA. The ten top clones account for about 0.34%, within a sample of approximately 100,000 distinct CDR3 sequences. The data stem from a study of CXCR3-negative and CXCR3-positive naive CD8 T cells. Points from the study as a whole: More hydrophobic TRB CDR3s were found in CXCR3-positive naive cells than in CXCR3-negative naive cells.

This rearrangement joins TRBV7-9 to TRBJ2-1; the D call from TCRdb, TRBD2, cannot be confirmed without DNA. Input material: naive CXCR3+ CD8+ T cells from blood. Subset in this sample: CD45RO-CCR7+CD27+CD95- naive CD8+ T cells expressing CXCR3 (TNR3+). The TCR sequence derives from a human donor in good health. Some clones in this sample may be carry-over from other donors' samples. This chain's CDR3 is CASSPHRGRDVGTSGLNEQFF.